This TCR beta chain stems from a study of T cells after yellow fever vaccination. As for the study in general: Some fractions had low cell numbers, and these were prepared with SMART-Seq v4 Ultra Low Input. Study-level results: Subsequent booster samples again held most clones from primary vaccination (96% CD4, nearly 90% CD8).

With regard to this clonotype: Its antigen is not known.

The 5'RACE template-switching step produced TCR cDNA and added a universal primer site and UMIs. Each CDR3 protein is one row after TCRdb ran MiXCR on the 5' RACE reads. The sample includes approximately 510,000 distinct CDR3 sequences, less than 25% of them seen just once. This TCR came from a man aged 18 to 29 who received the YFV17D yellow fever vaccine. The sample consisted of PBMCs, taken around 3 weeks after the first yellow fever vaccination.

The CDR3 DNA reads TGTGCCAGCTCCCCTAGCGCAGAGCAGTTCTTC. Translating it yields CASSPSAEQFF. The genes are TRBV7-6 and TRBJ2-1; D is possibly TRBD2 (6 bases). CDR1 and CDR2 (germline): SGHVS, FNYEAQ. The CDR3 spans 11 residues. V gave up 8 bases and J gave up 10 bases, with 12 bases separating them. The complete variable domain, with remaining parts taken from reference TRBV7-6 and TRBJ2-1, reads GAGVSQSPRYKVTKRGQDVALRCDPISGHVSLYWYRQALGQGPEFLTYFNYEAQQDKSGLPNDRFSAERPEGSISTLTIQRTEQRDSAMYRCASSPSAEQFFGPGTRLTVL.